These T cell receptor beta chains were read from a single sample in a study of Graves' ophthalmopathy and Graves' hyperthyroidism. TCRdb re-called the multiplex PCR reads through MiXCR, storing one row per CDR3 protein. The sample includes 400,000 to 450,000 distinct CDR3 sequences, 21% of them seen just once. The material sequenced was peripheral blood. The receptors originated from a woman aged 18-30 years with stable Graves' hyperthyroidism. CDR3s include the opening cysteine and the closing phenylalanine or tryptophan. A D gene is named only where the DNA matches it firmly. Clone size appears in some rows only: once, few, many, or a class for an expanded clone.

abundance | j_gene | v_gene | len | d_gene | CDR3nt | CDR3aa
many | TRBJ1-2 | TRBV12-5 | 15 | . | TGTGCTAGTGGCCCTGACTCCTCAGGTTCCTATGGCTACACCTTC | CASGPDSSGSYGYTF
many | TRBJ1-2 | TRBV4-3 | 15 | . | TGCGCCAGCAGCCAAGACAATCGGAATTTCTATGGCTACACCTTC | CASSQDNRNFYGYTF
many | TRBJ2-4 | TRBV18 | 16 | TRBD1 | TGTGCCAGCTCACCAGGACAGGCGCTGGCCAAAAACATTCAGTACTTC | CASSPGQALAKNIQYF
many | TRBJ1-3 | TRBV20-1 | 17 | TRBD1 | TGCAGTGCTAGAAATTCTGGACAGGGGTTAGCTGGAAACACCATATATTTT | CSARNSGQGLAGNTIYF
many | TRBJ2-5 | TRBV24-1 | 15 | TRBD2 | TGTGCCACCAGTGACCCGAGCGGGAGGGGCGAGACCCAGTACTTC | CATSDPSGRGETQYF
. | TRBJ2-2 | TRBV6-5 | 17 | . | TGTGCCAGCAGTTACCTCGGGAGGGACAGATATATCGGGGAGCTGTTTTTT | CASSYLGRDRYIGELFF
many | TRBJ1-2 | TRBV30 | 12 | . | TGTGCCTGGAGTGTGAGGATCTATGGCTACACCTTC | CAWSVRIYGYTF
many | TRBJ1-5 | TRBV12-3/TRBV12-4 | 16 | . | TGTGCCAGCAGTCCGTTCTGGGGATCTGGCAATCAGCCCCAGCATTTT | CASSPFWGSGNQPQHF
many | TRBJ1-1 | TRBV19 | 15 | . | TGTGCCAGTAGTTGGGACGGGACATCGTACACTGAAGCTTTCTTT | CASSWDGTSYTEAFF
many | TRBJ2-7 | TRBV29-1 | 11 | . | TGCAGCGTTGTAGGGGATGGCGAGCAGTACTTC | CSVVGDGEQYF
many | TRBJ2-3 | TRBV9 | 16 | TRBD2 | TGTGCCAGCAACCCTGGGCTAGCGGGGACCACAGATACGCAGTATTTT | CASNPGLAGTTDTQYF
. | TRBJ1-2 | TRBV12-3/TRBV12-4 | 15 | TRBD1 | TGTGCCAGCAGCTTGTCCGGGACAGGGGTTTATGGCTACACCTTC | CASSLSGTGVYGYTF
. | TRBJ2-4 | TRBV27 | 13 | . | TGTGCCAGCAGATCATATCTGGGGCAGATTCAGTACTTC | CASRSYLGQIQYF
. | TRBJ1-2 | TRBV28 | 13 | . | TGTGCCAGCAGAGCTTTAGCCCTCTATGGCTACACCTTC | CASRALALYGYTF
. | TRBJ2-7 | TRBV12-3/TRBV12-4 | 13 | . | TGTGCCAGCAGCCCCGGTTGGTCAAACGCGCAGTACTTC | CASSPGWSNAQYF
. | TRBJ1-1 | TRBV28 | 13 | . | TGTGCCACCTCGAACGGGGGGCGAGCTGAAGCTTTCTTT | CATSNGGRAEAFF
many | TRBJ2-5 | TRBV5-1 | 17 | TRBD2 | TGCGCCAGCAGCTTCTTAGCGGGAGGAAGTGGCCAAGAGACCCAGTACTTC | CASSFLAGGSGQETQYF
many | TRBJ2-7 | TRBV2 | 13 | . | TGTGCCAGCGGCCGAGGTCCCTCCTACGAGCAGTACTTC | CASGRGPSYEQYF
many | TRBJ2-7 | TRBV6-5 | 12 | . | TGTGCCAGCAGATTGGCTCAATACGAGCAGTACTTC | CASRLAQYEQYF
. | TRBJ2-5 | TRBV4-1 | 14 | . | TGCGCCAGCAGCTCCTACAGCCAAGAAGAGACCCAGTACTTC | CASSSYSQEETQYF
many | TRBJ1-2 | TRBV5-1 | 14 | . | TGCGCCAGCAGCTTGGAAGGGGTATCCTATGGCTACACCTTC | CASSLEGVSYGYTF
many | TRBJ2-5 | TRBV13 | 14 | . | TGTGCCAGCAGCATCGGACTTTCGGGCGCGACCCAGTACTTC | CASSIGLSGATQYF
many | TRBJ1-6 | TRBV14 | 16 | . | TGTGCCAGCAGCCAAGAAGTCGGGGAACGTAGTTCACCCCTCCACTTT | CASSQEVGERSSPLHF
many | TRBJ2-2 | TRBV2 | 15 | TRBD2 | TGTGCCAGCAGTGGGACTAGCGGGACGGGCGGGGAGCTGTTTTTT | CASSGTSGTGGELFF
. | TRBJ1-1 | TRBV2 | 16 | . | TGTGCCAGCAGTCGTAACAGGATTAGGACGAACACTGAAGCTTTCTTT | CASSRNRIRTNTEAFF
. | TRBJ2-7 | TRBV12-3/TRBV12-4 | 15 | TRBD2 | TGTGCCAGCAGCAGAGCGGTAGCGGGGGGAAACGAGCAGTACTTC | CASSRAVAGGNEQYF
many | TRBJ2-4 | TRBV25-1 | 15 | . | TGTGCCAGCAGTGAAACGTCAGGGCCGTCGAACATTCAGTACTTC | CASSETSGPSNIQYF
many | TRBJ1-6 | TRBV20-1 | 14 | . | TGCAGTGCCTCGTGGGGGACGGAGAATTCACCCCTCCACTTT | CSASWGTENSPLHF
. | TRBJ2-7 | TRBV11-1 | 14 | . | TGTGCCAGCAGCTTAGGCGGCAGAGTCTACGAGCAGTACTTC | CASSLGGRVYEQYF